This TCR beta chain was profiled in a study of CD8+ T cells in alopecia areata. Whole-study context: Treatment of the treated patients consisted of oral tofacitinib, 5 to 10 mg twice daily.

Following extraction, RNA underwent reverse transcription to cDNA, which served as the sequencing template. Using immunoSEQ multiplex PCR, the repertoire was profiled, and TCRdb retains in-frame clones only, with some absent. Of over 200,000 clones in the sample, roughly 57% were seen once. To note about this clone: Its specificity is not known. This sample includes further DNA sequences coding for the same CDR3.

Whole-study results and caveats: In lesional scalp, particularly from alopecia totalis/universalis, clonality was higher than in normal scalp. Mice showed clearer TCR sharing than patients did, a gap that was possibly HLA-related. Sequencing of scalp tissue also captures the resident alphabeta T cells of normal skin.

Germline lookup yields CDR1 SGHAT and CDR2 FQNNGV. This CDR3 spans 12 amino acids. Trimming took 1 base from V and 3 from J, leaving 1 base between them. V gene TRBV11-2 combines with J gene TRBJ2-4, with D hard to call. This receptor was obtained from a human donor with alopecia areata. The specimen was CD4+ T cells sorted from blood, collected at week 0. The CDR3 DNA reads as TGTGCCAGCAGCTTAGTCAAAAACATTCAGTACTTC. It encodes CASSLVKNIQYF.